This T cell receptor (beta chain) was sequenced during a study of PD-1 blockade in classical Hodgkin lymphoma. Findings and caveats of the study: Anyone who began nivolumab under 1 year after ASCT was excluded. Baseline diversity resembling that of newly diagnosed patients was seen in complete responders. Still unresolved is the cause of the repertoire differences, which may be disease activity or prior therapy.

Assay used: immunoSEQ multiplex PCR; TCRdb lists only in-frame clones, some missing. The sample gives some 7,000 clones, approximately 60% of which show up once; roughly a tenth is in the top ten. The V segment lost 1 base and the J segment 3 bases; nucleotides outside the gene matches: 6. Germline CDR1 and CDR2: LNHNV and YYDKDF (reference sequence). The CDR3 loop spans 16 amino acids. Time point in this sample: cycle 4 day 1 (C4D1), after 5 to 7 weeks of nivolumab. Autologous stem cell transplantation was followed by relapse in every patient, and brentuximab vedotin exposure varied. Magnetic negative selection, applied to thawed PBMCs, was used to isolate the CD8+ T cells. Classification of best responses gave complete response, partial response or progressive disease. This clone was detected only a few times. The antigen is undetermined.

The material sequenced was CD8+ T cells from blood, taken before the fourth cycle of nivolumab. The receptor comes from a human donor with classical Hodgkin lymphoma. The chain recombines TRBV15 with TRBJ1-1, with 9 nucleotides matching TRBD1. CDR3 nucleotides: TGTGCCACCAGCAGAGGCGTACAGGGGGCCCACACTGAAGCTTTCTTT. Its protein product is CATSRGVQGAHTEAFF.